This T cell receptor (beta chain) was captured by sequencing in a study of CD8 T cells in Susac syndrome. Worth noting for this clonotype: The antigen is unknown.

RNA in amounts of about 0.5 to 1 ug was reverse transcribed with random hexamers. Amplification of the TCR beta CDR3 was carried out by immunoSEQ multiplex PCR, which spanned a total of 54 Vbeta and 13 Jbeta segments. Using its own MiXCR run on the immunoSEQ multiplex PCR reads, TCRdb lists one record per CDR3 protein. This sample yields under 70,000 distinct CDR3 sequences, of which around 95% are seen a single time; less than 0.8% belongs to the top ten. Sequencing of TCR beta, carried out with a high-throughput approach, was applied to CD8+ and CD4+ T cells from the blood. Points from the study as a whole: The authors acknowledged that the study's TCR sequencing and HLA analysis involved relatively few individuals. Susac-specific public clones found in total CD8+ repertoires numbered some 17, and those in CD8+ TEMRA repertoires numbered 4 to 6.

The CDR3 is 13 amino acids. The V and J ends lost 6 bases and 0 bases respectively, with 9 bases between them. Germline V gives CDR1 DFQATT, CDR2 SNEGSKA (reference sequence). The sample comprised CD8+ T cells from PBMCs. This clonotype was obtained from a human donor with Susac syndrome. The chain employs TRBV20-1 and TRBJ1-5; D might be TRBD1 (5 bases). CDR3 bases: TGCAGTGCCGGGACGGATAGCAATCAGCCCCAGCATTTT. Translating gives CSAGTDSNQPQHF.